The table lists the clone carrying this T cell receptor beta chain with a count of one. This entry comes from a study of shared clonotypes between healthy human individuals. About the research overall: CD4 naive and memory got three plates each, CD8 naive two, CD8 memory one.

CD4+ cells were split into CD45RA+ naive and CD45RA-negative memory subsets. This was a deep-level run. Produced via immunoSEQ multiplex PCR; TCRdb's table is partial and in-frame only. Among about 700,000 clones listed, 74% were seen once. Input material: memory CD4+ T cells sorted from blood. The subset was: CD45RA-negative fraction. The sequence was obtained from a woman aged 30 to 39 in good health.

CDR3 sequence: CASNLAGSEKLFF. CDR3 sequence (DNA): TGTGCCAGCAACCTTGCAGGGTCCGAAAAACTGTTTTTT. V and J are TRBV28 and TRBJ1-4; the D gene is possibly TRBD1 (5 bases). The germline V and J ends were trimmed by 7 bases and 8 bases, with 14 bases remaining between them. The CDR3 totals 13 residues. The germline V gene has CDR1 MDHEN and CDR2 SYDVKM. Together with reference TRBV28 and TRBJ1-4, the CDR3 gives the full variable domain: DVKVTQSSRYLVKRTGEKVFLECVQDMDHENMFWYRQDPGLGLRLIYFSYDVKMKEKGDIPEGYSVSREKKERFSLILESASTNQTSMYLCASNLAGSEKLFFGSGTQLSVL.